This T cell receptor beta chain was captured by sequencing in a study of monozygotic twins with inflammatory bowel disease. Study conclusions and caveats: Especially with disease activity, IBD patients had fewer clonotypes in common with others than healthy twins did. Using the inverse Simpson index, IBD patients had lower TCRbeta diversity than healthy co-twins.

Concerning this clonotype itself: Its target is unknown.

The template-switching step introduced UMIs that carried a 6-nucleotide sample barcode. TCRdb re-called the 5' RACE reads; one entry per CDR3 protein, DNA not given. The sample data list approximately 400,000 distinct CDR3 sequences. The CDR3 extends over 17 amino acids. Germline assignment: CDR1 LNHDA and CDR2 SQIVND (reference sequence). Source material: blood. The receptor's source is a human donor with ulcerative colitis or Crohn's disease, or a healthy co-twin of an affected twin (not recorded which). V and J are TRBV19 and TRBJ2-2; TCRdb picks TRBD2, but there is no DNA to check that call. CDR3 sequence reads: CASSIVASGSNTGELFF.